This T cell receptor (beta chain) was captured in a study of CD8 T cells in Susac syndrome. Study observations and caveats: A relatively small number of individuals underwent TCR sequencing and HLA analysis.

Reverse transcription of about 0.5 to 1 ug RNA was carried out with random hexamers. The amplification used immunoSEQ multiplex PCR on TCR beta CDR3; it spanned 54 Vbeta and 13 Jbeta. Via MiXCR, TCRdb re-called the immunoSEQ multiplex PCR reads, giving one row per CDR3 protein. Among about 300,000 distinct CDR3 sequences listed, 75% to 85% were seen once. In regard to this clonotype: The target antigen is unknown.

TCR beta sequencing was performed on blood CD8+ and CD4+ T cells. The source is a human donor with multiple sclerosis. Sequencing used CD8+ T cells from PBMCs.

The CDR3 DNA reads TGTGCCAGCAGTTCCTCCTCGACTAGCGGGAGAAGGAATGAGCAGTTCTTC. It codes for CASSSSSTSGRRNEQFF. V gene TRBV6-5 combines with J gene TRBJ2-1; 12 nucleotides align to TRBD2. In germline, CDR1 is MNHEY, CDR2 SVGAGI. CDR3 length: 17 amino acids. Trimming cost V 4 bases and J 7 bases; bases outside gene matches: 11.